These T cell receptor beta chains were read from a single sample in a study of cytotoxic CD8 clonotypes in ibrutinib-treated CLL. Only in-frame clones appear in the TCRdb table, and some are missing; sequencing was by immunoSEQ multiplex PCR. The table includes roughly 160,000 clones, about four fifths detected once. The source material was PBMCs, sampled after 24 months of ibrutinib treatment. The source is a human donor with chronic lymphocytic leukemia. Both conserved end residues are part of each CDR3. D genes are given only for firm matches.

j_call d_call v_call cdr3_aa
TRBJ2-1 TRBD1 TRBV2 CASRGTGNNEQFF
TRBJ2-7 - TRBV27 CASSLGNGPSYEQYF
TRBJ1-5 TRBD1 TRBV5-8 CASSGGGTSNQPQHF
TRBJ2-1 TRBD2 TRBV7-3 CASSLLPSGEHEQFF
TRBJ1-2 - TRBV28 CASSRTGYGYTF
TRBJ2-3 - TRBV9 CASSVGGGTPNTDTQYF
TRBJ1-3 - TRBV7-2 CASSWDISGNTIYF
TRBJ1-1 TRBD1 TRBV19 CASSRRDSSPEAFF
TRBJ2-5 - TRBV7-2 CASSLGAPGWETQYF
TRBJ2-5 - TRBV5-4 CASSLKGFRETQYF
TRBJ2-5 TRBD1 TRBV5-1 CASSLGPGGETQYF
TRBJ1-5 - TRBV19 CASSIQPKDLAGTYSNQPQHF
TRBJ2-5 TRBD2 TRBV25-1 CASSPGLAGGSETQYF
TRBJ1-2 - TRBV4-2 CASSQEVGGVGYGYTF
TRBJ1-2 TRBD1 TRBV7-9 CASSLRGQGAGGYTF
TRBJ2-3 - TRBV7-9 CASSLGTFTDTQYF
TRBJ2-1 TRBD1 TRBV2 CASSGPIAGGQYEQFF
TRBJ1-1 - TRBV29-1 CSVEKGLLNTEAFF
TRBJ2-1 - TRBV9 CASSVGPGHVTPSSYNEQFF
TRBJ2-5 - TRBV7-3 CASSLNLGETQYF
TRBJ2-1 - TRBV27 CASSLSHQYNEQFF
TRBJ1-1 - TRBV6-4 CASSEKVGTEAFF
TRBJ1-2 - TRBV5-6 CASSWDSGYTF
TRBJ1-1 - TRBV6-1 CASSDLEAFF
TRBJ1-2 - TRBV30 CAWRGQTYYSGYTF
TRBJ1-1 - TRBV9 CASSVASGGLTEAFF
TRBJ2-7 - TRBV11-1 CASSLYQGLGEQYF
TRBJ2-5 - TRBV18 CASSPGVGETQYF